Sequencing of this T cell receptor beta chain was carried out in a study of monozygotic twins with inflammatory bowel disease. Findings and caveats of the study: The study found lower TCRbeta diversity (inverse Simpson) in IBD patients than in healthy co-twins.

Both TCRalpha and TCRbeta cDNA were subjected to two nested PCRs lasting approximately 16 and 10 cycles. TCRdb re-called the 5' RACE reads, yielding one record per CDR3 amino acid sequence without DNA. Its table lists roughly 330,000 distinct CDR3 sequences. Germline V CDR1 and CDR2: MGHRA, YSYEKL. The CDR3 runs 15 residues. Concerning this clonotype itself: Antigen specificity is unknown.

This rearrangement joins TRBV4-1 to TRBJ1-2. Sample: blood. This TCR came from a human donor with ulcerative colitis or Crohn's disease, or a healthy co-twin of an affected twin (not recorded which). CDR3 loop: CASSQEEGPSYGYTF.